These 21 T cell receptor beta chains originate from one sample sequenced in a study of post-analysis software for immune sequencing data. Their antigens remain unidentified. TCR beta libraries were prepared from cDNA with unique molecular identifiers. TCRdb redid the calling of the PCR reads with MiXCR, one entry per CDR3 protein. Among approximately 660,000 distinct CDR3 sequences listed, around 64% were seen once. Study results and limitations: TRBV segments more frequent in patients than in controls numbered roughly 5 and included TRBV5-6, TRBV5-1 and TRBV20-1.

Sequenced: blood. The receptors originated from a girl aged 2-10 years with multiple sclerosis.

This chain uses TRBV10-3 with TRBJ1-2; D remains unclear. The CDR3 has 12 residues. Per germline, CDR1 ENHRY and CDR2 SYGVKD. The V end was cut by 4 bases, the J end by 4 bases, with 7 bases between. CDR3 residues: CAISGGPYGYTF. CDR3 sequence (DNA): TGTGCCATCAGTGGGGGTCCCTATGGCTACACCTTC.

This clonotype showed up just once. The chain recombines TRBV12-3 or TRBV12-4 with TRBJ1-5, with TRBD1 identical over 8 bases. V was clipped by 6 bases and J by 5 bases; unmatched bases: 6. CDR3 size: 14 residues. The CDR3 nucleotides read TGTGCCAGCAGGGGAACAGGGGGGCATCAGCCCCAGCATTTT. Translating gives CASRGTGGHQPQHF.

Details on this clonotype: One end of the junction does not line up with germline, which may come from a read error. The V gene is TRBV11-2, the J gene TRBJ2-7; maybe TRBD2 (5 bases). Germline CDR1 reads SGHAT; CDR2 reads FQNNGV. This CDR3 spans 17 amino acids. CDR3 DNA sequence: TGTGCCAGCAGTTTAGGAGGTGGCGGCCTGAGCTCCTACGAGCAGTACTTC. Translation: CASSLGGGGLSSYEQYF.

The CDR3 reads CASSPGLENEQFF. In nucleotides, the CDR3 is TGTGCCAGCAGCCCAGGACTTGAAAATGAGCAGTTCTTC. The chain is built from TRBV7-9 and TRBJ2-5; a weak D match, TRBD2 (5 bases). TRBJ2-1 matches the DNA end more closely, so the J call is doubtful. Per the germline V gene, CDR1 is SEHNR and CDR2 is FQNEAQ (reference sequence). CDR3 length: 13 residues.

This chain joins TRBV5-1 and TRBJ2-1; maybe TRBD2 (5 bases). CDR3 length equals 17 residues. The V end was cut by 2 bases, the J end by 8 bases, with 23 bases between. Germline assignment: CDR1 SGHRS and CDR2 YFSETQ. The DNA for the CDR3 is TGCGCCAGCAGCTTAGGCGGAGAGAGCTATTTGGAGGATGAGCAGTTCTTC. It codes for CASSLGGESYLEDEQFF.

V is TRBV3-1 and J is TRBJ1-2; a weak D match, TRBD1 (6 bases). The germline V and J ends were trimmed by 4 bases and 8 bases, with 20 bases remaining between them. The CDR3 is 15 amino acids. Germline lookup yields CDR1 LGHDT and CDR2 YNNKEL (reference sequence). This CDR3 is CASSPTQGHREGYTF. The CDR3 DNA reads TGTGCCAGCAGCCCTACTCAGGGGCACCGCGAGGGCTACACCTTC.

This chain joins TRBV5-1 and TRBJ1-2; TRBD1 is a possible D gene (6 bases). This CDR3 has 12 amino acids. Trimming took off 0 bases at V and 10 bases at J, with 10 bases between the two ends. Per the germline V gene, CDR1 is SGHRS and CDR2 is YFSETQ. CDR3 loop: CASSLDAGDYTF. The CDR3, as DNA: TGCGCCAGCAGCTTGGATGCAGGGGACTACACCTTC.

In regard to this clonotype: One end of the junction fails to match germline, which may point to a read error. The V and J genes are TRBV7-7 and TRBJ2-1; TRBD2 might be the D (5 bases). The CDR3 runs 15 residues. Germline V CDR1 and CDR2: SSHAT, FNYEAQ (reference sequence). The CDR3 nucleotides are TGTGCTAGCAGCTTAGCGATTAGCGCGGTTAATGAGCAGTTCTTC. Residues: CASSLAISAVNEQFF.

The chain links TRBV4-1 to TRBJ2-4; maybe TRBD2 (5 bases). This CDR3 is built from 18 residues. Germline V gene lookup returns CDR1 MGHRA and CDR2 YSYEKL. Trimming took 0 bases from V and 9 from J, leaving 24 bases between them. CDR3 protein: CASSQDVIGVSGGGIQYF. In nucleotides, the CDR3 is TGCGCCAGCAGCCAAGATGTAATAGGTGTGTCCGGAGGAGGCATTCAGTACTTC.

CDR3 sequence (DNA): TGCGCCAGCAGCCTGCAGGGGGTCGAGCAGTACTTC. As protein: CASSLQGVEQYF. The chain employs TRBV5-1 and TRBJ2-7; 7 bases are a match to TRBD1. Per the germline V gene, CDR1 is SGHRS and CDR2 is YFSETQ. This CDR3 has 12 amino acids. V gave up 4 bases and J gave up 6 bases; unmatched junction bases: 4.

The V and J genes are TRBV6-5 and TRBJ2-2; D is unresolved. The CDR3 consists of 15 residues. The germline V gene encodes CDR1 MNHEY and CDR2 SVGAGI. The V end lost 2 bases, the J end lost 7 bases, and 14 bases lay between the germline ends. CDR3 sequence: CASSYDGGFIGELFF. The CDR3 region has the DNA TGTGCCAGCAGTTACGATGGTGGTTTCATCGGGGAGCTGTTTTTT.

This chain connects TRBV9 to TRBJ2-1; D remains ambiguous. The V gene lost 0 bases and the J gene lost 8 bases, with 9 bases spanning the gap. Germline V gene data show CDR1 as SGDLS and CDR2 as YYNGEE. This CDR3 spans 13 amino acids. The chain's CDR3 is CASSVGSIHEQFF. CDR3 coding DNA: TGTGCCAGCAGCGTAGGAAGCATTCATGAGCAGTTCTTC.

This clonotype was picked up a small number of times. One junction end does not reproduce the germline sequence, and a read error may be involved. The chain couples TRBV7-2 to TRBJ2-7, with 8 bases lining up with TRBD2. The CDR3 consists of 15 residues. Germline CDR1 is SGHTA and CDR2 is FQGNSA. The CDR3 is CASSLDGSGTYEQYF. CDR3 nucleotides: TGTGCCAGCAGTTTAGATGGTAGCGGGACCTACGAGCAGTACTTC.

The J gene is TRBJ2-5, the V gene TRBV20-1, with TRBD1 identical over 8 bases. V dropped 2 bases and J dropped 0; count of bases not matched to a gene: 5. Germline V gene sequence: CDR1 DFQATT, CDR2 SNEGSKA (reference sequence). The CDR3 has 15 amino acids. The CDR3 nucleotides are TGCAGTGCTAGACCGGGACAGGCGTACCAAGAGACCCAGTACTTC. Protein sequence: CSARPGQAYQETQYF.

This chain links TRBV2 with TRBJ1-2; 10 nucleotides align to TRBD1. Germline assignment: CDR1 SNHLY and CDR2 FYNNEI. The trim removed 6 bases at V and 8 bases at J, leaving 9 bases unmatched. The CDR3 runs 14 residues. In DNA, the CDR3 is TGTGCCAGCAGGGAGACAGGGGGCGAGGACGGCTACACCTTC. This gives the protein CASRETGGEDGYTF.

J is TRBJ2-7 and V is TRBV7-8, with 7 bases that match TRBD1. Trimming took 3 bases from V and 5 from J; bases not matched to a gene: 7. The CDR3 has 14 amino acids. Germline values: CDR1 SGHVS, CDR2 FQNEAQ. CDR3 in amino acids: CASSLQGVSDEQYF. Written as DNA, the CDR3 is TGTGCCAGCAGCTTGCAGGGGGTTTCGGACGAGCAGTACTTC.

This clonotype was counted only a few times. The rearrangement uses TRBV6-1 and TRBJ1-5, with D uncertain. This CDR3 is built from 14 residues. V was pared by 4 bases and J by 7 bases, with 14 bases between. Germline CDR1 and CDR2: MNHNS and SASEGT. The CDR3 reads CASSVDPWNQPQHF. The CDR3 region has the DNA TGTGCCAGCAGTGTTGACCCCTGGAACCAGCCCCAGCATTTT.

This clonotype showed up just a few times. The chain recombines TRBV5-6 with TRBJ2-7; 9 bases are a match to TRBD1. After removal of 0 bases from V and 2 bases from J, the junction contained 3 bases not matched to a gene. Germline assignment: CDR1 SGHDT and CDR2 YYEEEE. The CDR3 consists of 15 residues. CDR3 nucleotide sequence: TGTGCCAGCAGCTTGGGGGGACAGGGAACCTACGAGCAGTACTTC. It yields the protein CASSLGGQGTYEQYF.

This chain links TRBV5-1 with TRBJ2-1; perhaps D is TRBD1 or TRBD2 (5 bases each). V lost 0 bases and J 9 bases, leaving 16 bases between the germline ends. The CDR3 is made up of 15 amino acids. Germline V gives CDR1 SGHRS, CDR2 YFSETQ. The CDR3 here is CASSLAQGRGREQFF. Here the CDR3 DNA reads TGCGCCAGCAGCTTGGCCCAAGGTAGGGGACGTGAGCAGTTCTTC.

The table lists this clonotype with a few counts. The chain combines TRBV20-1 with TRBJ2-5, with D tentatively TRBD1 (6 bases). V was cut by 5 bases and J by 1 base, with 20 bases left in between. The CDR3 runs to 16 residues. CDR1 is DFQATT and CDR2 is SNEGSKA in the germline V gene (reference sequence). The CDR3 bases are TGCAGTGCTCCTAGGGGGACGATCGGGTTCCAAGAGACCCAGTACTTC. Translating it yields CSAPRGTIGFQETQYF.

The gene calls are TRBV29-1 and TRBJ1-4, with TRBD1 as a possible D gene (5 bases). The V gene lost 6 bases and the J gene lost 0 bases, with 17 bases spanning the gap. CDR1 and CDR2 from the germline V gene are SQVTM and ANQGSEA. The CDR3 runs to 16 residues. The CDR3 protein is CSVLLGHRTTNEKLFF. CDR3 bases: TGCAGCGTCCTCCTAGGACACCGAACAACTAATGAAAAACTGTTTTTT. Full variable domain (rest looked up from reference TRBV29-1 and TRBJ1-4): SAVISQKPSRDICQRGTSLTIQCQVDSQVTMMFWYRQQPGQSLTLIATANQGSEATYESGFVIDKFPISRPNLTFSTLTVSNMSPEDSSIYLCSVLLGHRTTNEKLFFGSGTQLSVL.